Below, 2 T cell receptor beta chains from the same sample are listed, as sequenced in a study of spatial heterogeneity in lung cancer. Study findings and constraints: It was found that expanded intratumoral alpha and beta TCR counts tracked tumor mutation counts.

Time point denoted: sample taken at primary tumor resection. TCRdb recomputed calls from the 5' RACE reads with MiXCR, one row per CDR3 protein. Seen here are 100,000 or so distinct CDR3 sequences, roughly 4.5% observed once, and the top ten hold approximately 21%. Their antigens remain unidentified. The specimen comprised lung tumor tissue, sampled at surgery. These TCRs come from a male donor with early-stage non-small cell lung cancer.

This clonotype was counted at least ten times. The chain uses TRBV7-9 and TRBJ2-4; D unclear. Per the germline V gene, CDR1 is SEHNR and CDR2 is FQNEAQ (reference sequence). There are 14 residues in the CDR3. Trimming shortened V by 1 base and J by 8 bases, and 12 bases separated the two germline ends. CDR3 nucleotide sequence: TGTGCCAGCAGCTTAGTTAGGGCCTGGGACATTCAGTACTTC. It codes for CASSLVRAWDIQYF.

This clonotype has at least ten counts. The chain is built from TRBV20-1 and TRBJ2-3; D might be TRBD1 or TRBD2, each matching 5 bases. The CDR3 has 13 residues. The V end lost 8 bases, the J end lost 4 bases, and 16 bases lay between the germline ends. Germline V CDR1 and CDR2: DFQATT, SNEGSKA (reference sequence). The CDR3 sequence is CSLDPQGPDTQYF. The CDR3 nucleotides are TGCAGTTTAGATCCCCAGGGACCAGATACGCAGTATTTT.